Only a few counts were recorded for the clone carrying this T cell receptor (beta chain). What it binds is not known. This sample is drawn from a study of CD8 T cells in ankylosing spondylitis. Study observations and caveats: In ankylosing spondylitis blood, a motif of 7 to 9 highly homologous TCR beta variants appeared characteristic.

The CDR3 consists of 16 residues. The ends were cut back, 4 bases at V and 5 bases at J, with 18 bases in the middle. CDR1 and CDR2 from the germline V gene are SGHTA and FQGNSA. Each CDR3 protein is one row after TCRdb ran MiXCR on the 5' RACE reads. Of roughly 370,000 distinct CDR3 sequences in the sample, about 22% were seen once. The source of this sequence is a male donor with ankylosing spondylitis. Sequenced: blood, either unsorted or a sorted T cell fraction (not recorded which). The chain is built from TRBV7-2 and TRBJ2-1, with D perhaps assigned TRBD1 or TRBD2 (5 bases each). CDR3 coding DNA: TGTGCCAGCAGCTGGGGGAGTAATCGAGGGAACAATGAGCAGTTCTTC. Translation gives CASSWGSNRGNNEQFF. The variable domain in full, with the rest retrieved from reference TRBV7-2 and TRBJ2-1, is GAGVSQSPSNKVTEKGKDVELRCDPISGHTALYWYRQSLGQGLEFLIYFQGNSAPDKSGLPSDRFSAERTGGSVSTLTIQRTQQEDSAVYLCASSWGSNRGNNEQFFGPGTRLTVL.